What follows is one T cell receptor (beta chain) and its context. This sample was taken from a study of control samples from healthy donors and cancer patients. The protocol was immunoSEQ multiplex PCR, while the TCRdb copy is restricted to in-frame clones and leaves out a portion. In the table there are 150,000 to 200,000 clones, 93% of which are singletons. Deletions cut 2 bases from V and 7 bases from J, with 10 bases between. CDR3 length: 12 residues. In germline, CDR1 is SGHDT, CDR2 YYEEEE. The source is a woman aged 60-75 years in good health. Sequenced input: blood. The chain combines TRBV5-6 with TRBJ2-7, with D tentatively TRBD1 or TRBD2 (5 bases each). The CDR3 DNA follows: TGTGCCAGCAGCTTCCGATGGGGGGAGCAGTACTTC. Protein product: CASSFRWGEQYF. Full variable domain (rest looked up from reference TRBV5-6 and TRBJ2-7): DAGVTQSPTHLIKTRGQQVTLRCSPKSGHDTVSWYQQALGQGPQFIFQYYEEEERQRGNFPDRFSGHQFPNYSSELNVNALLLGDSALYLCASSFRWGEQYFGPGTRLTVT.